The clone carrying this T cell receptor (beta chain) occurred a few times. The data were taken from a study of human T cells and chemical hapten exposure. CDR3 length equals 12 residues. The V and J ends lost 4 bases and 3 bases respectively, with 8 bases between them. Germline V gene data show CDR1 as SQVTM and CDR2 as ANQGSEA. Someone pulled total RNA out of unfractionated whole blood. The library attached unique molecular identifiers to individual cDNA molecules. TCRdb re-called the 5' RACE reads through MiXCR, storing one row per CDR3 protein. This sample has 65,000 to 90,000 distinct CDR3 sequences, with 15% found just once.

The receptor was derived from a female donor in good health. The chain couples TRBV29-1 to TRBJ2-3; weak D call: TRBD1 (5 bases). The CDR3 region has the DNA TGCAGCGTTGGTGGGGCTACAGATACGCAGTATTTT. It codes for CSVGGATDTQYF.